Here is one T cell receptor (beta chain) with its context. This entry comes from a study of CD8 T cells in Susac syndrome. From blood CD8+ and CD4+ T cells, the TCR beta chain was sequenced. Through negative isolation, CD4+ and CD8+ T cells were obtained, while TEMRA cells were enriched using FACS. Trimming removed 0 bases from V and 5 bases from J, with 17 bases in between. The CDR3 has 16 amino acids. Germline lookup yields CDR1 SEHNR and CDR2 FQNEAQ (reference sequence). Random hexamers primed reverse transcription of roughly 0.5 to 1 ug RNA. By means of immunoSEQ multiplex PCR, TCR beta CDR3 spanning 54 Vbeta and 13 Jbeta underwent amplification. TCRdb passed the immunoSEQ multiplex PCR reads through MiXCR, listing each CDR3 protein once. The sample comprises 150,000 to 200,000 distinct CDR3 sequences, roughly 94% of which are singletons, and almost 0.095% rests with the top ten.

The rearrangement links TRBV7-9 to TRBJ2-7, with a weak D call TRBD2 (5 bases). This receptor was identified in a human donor with multiple sclerosis. The sequencing input was CD4+ T cells from PBMCs. CDR3 amino acids: CASSLAWTPIRHEQYF. The CDR3 region has the DNA TGTGCCAGCAGCTTAGCTTGGACTCCGATACGCCACGAGCAGTACTTC. The full variable domain, rest sourced from reference TRBV7-9 and TRBJ2-7, is DTGVSQNPRHKITKRGQNVTFRCDPISEHNRLYWYRQTLGQGPEFLTYFQNEAQLEKSRLLSDRFSAERPKGSFSTLEIQRTEQGDSAMYLCASSLAWTPIRHEQYFGPGTRLTVT.